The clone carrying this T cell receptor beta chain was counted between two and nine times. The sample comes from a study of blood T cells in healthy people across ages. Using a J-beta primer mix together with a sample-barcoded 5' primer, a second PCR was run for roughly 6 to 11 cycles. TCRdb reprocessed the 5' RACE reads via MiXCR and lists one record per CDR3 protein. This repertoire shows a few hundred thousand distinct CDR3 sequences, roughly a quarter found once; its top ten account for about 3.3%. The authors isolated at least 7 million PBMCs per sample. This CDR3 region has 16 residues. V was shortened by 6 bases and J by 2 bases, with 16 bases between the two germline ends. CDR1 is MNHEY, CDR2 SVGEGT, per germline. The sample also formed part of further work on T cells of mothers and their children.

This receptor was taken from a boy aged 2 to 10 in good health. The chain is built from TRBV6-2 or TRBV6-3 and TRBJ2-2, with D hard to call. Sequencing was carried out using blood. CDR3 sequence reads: CASRAGRTANTGELFF. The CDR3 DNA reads TGTGCCAGCAGAGCTGGGCGGACCGCCAACACCGGGGAGCTGTTTTTT.